This is a list of T cell receptor beta chains from one sample in a study of type 1 regulatory T cells. One entry per CDR3 protein, called by TCRdb with MiXCR from the reads. The sample lists approximately 97,000 distinct CDR3 sequences; roughly 28% were seen once. What was sequenced was CD4+ T cells, either the whole sample or a sorted fraction (not recorded which). These receptor sequences come from a human donor in good health. Both conserved end residues are part of each CDR3. A D gene is named only where the DNA matches it firmly. Clone size is not always given. Where it is, it says once, few, many or a class for expanded clones.

abundance	d_gene	v_gene	j_gene	CDR3aa	CDR3nt
few	TRBD2	TRBV3-1	TRBJ2-7	CASSPLAGRSYEQYF	TGTGCCAGCAGTCCGTTAGCGGGTCGCTCCTACGAGCAGTACTTC
many	TRBD1	TRBV29-1	TRBJ2-3	CSVEGRTGYRTQYF	TGCAGCGTTGAAGGAAGGACAGGGTACCGTACGCAGTATTTT
-	TRBD2	TRBV5-4	TRBJ2-3	CASSIGLAVLSTDTQYF	TGTGCCAGCAGTATCGGACTAGCGGTCCTAAGCACAGATACGCAGTATTTT
few	-	TRBV12-3/TRBV12-4	TRBJ1-1	CASSSTLTRTEAFF	TGTGCCAGCAGTTCCACCTTAACCCGGACTGAAGCTTTCTTT
few	-	TRBV2	TRBJ2-3	CASSWTAGHSTDTQYF	TGTGCCAGCAGTTGGACTGCGGGACATAGCACAGATACGCAGTATTTT
-	-	TRBV9	TRBJ2-5	CASSVAGQETQYF	TGTGCCAGCAGCGTAGCGGGCCAAGAGACCCAGTACTTC
-	TRBD2	TRBV20-1	TRBJ2-5	CSASQRGRDDETQYF	TGCAGTGCTAGCCAGCGGGGGCGGGATGATGAGACCCAGTACTTC
-	-	TRBV20-1	TRBJ2-3	CSARVPSSTDTQYF	TGCAGTGCTAGAGTGCCATCTAGCACAGATACGCAGTATTTT
-	-	TRBV14	TRBJ2-2	CASSQDKVPTGELFF	TGTGCCAGCAGCCAAGATAAGGTCCCCACCGGGGAGCTGTTTTTT
-	TRBD2	TRBV27	TRBJ2-3	CASSFDERGSTDTQYF	TGTGCCAGCAGTTTCGACGAGCGGGGGAGCACAGATACGCAGTATTTT
once	TRBD2	TRBV19	TRBJ2-1	CASSIDVASGNGEQFF	TGTGCCAGTAGTATAGATGTTGCTAGCGGGAATGGTGAGCAGTTCTTC
-	TRBD2	TRBV5-4	TRBJ2-1	CASSLAPGTSGRVHEQFF	TGTGCCAGCAGCTTGGCTCCGGGGACTAGCGGGAGGGTTCATGAGCAGTTCTTC
-	-	TRBV6-2/TRBV6-3	TRBJ1-2	CASGGFGGYTF	TGTGCCAGTGGGGGCTTCGGGGGCTACACCTTC
-	-	TRBV5-1	TRBJ1-4	CASSLARRATNEKLFF	TGCGCCAGCAGCTTGGCACGAAGAGCAACTAATGAAAAACTGTTTTTT
-	TRBD2	TRBV12-3/TRBV12-4	TRBJ2-7	CASSLGGGYEQYF	TGTGCCAGCAGTTTAGGGGGGGGATACGAGCAGTACTTC
few	-	TRBV7-2	TRBJ2-7	CASSFSGFNEQYF	TGTGCCAGCAGCTTCTCAGGGTTCAACGAGCAGTACTTC
-	-	TRBV15	TRBJ2-1	CATSSETAQGYNEQFF	TGTGCCACCAGCAGTGAGACAGCCCAGGGGTACAATGAGCAGTTCTTC
few	-	TRBV5-1	TRBJ1-2	CASSTEGSPVYGYTF	TGCGCCAGCAGCACCGAGGGGTCCCCTGTCTATGGCTACACCTTC
few	-	TRBV6-6	TRBJ2-5	CASSDPNRERETQYF	TGTGCCAGCAGCGACCCAAACAGGGAAAGAGAGACCCAGTACTTC
few	TRBD2	TRBV6-6	TRBJ2-1	CVNRRLADEQFF	TGTGTAAACCGGAGACTAGCCGATGAGCAGTTCTTC
-	TRBD2	TRBV24-1	TRBJ2-1	CATSDPLAGGNNEQFF	TGTGCCACCAGTGACCCGCTAGCGGGAGGGAACAATGAGCAGTTCTTC
-	TRBD1	TRBV6-2/TRBV6-3	TRBJ2-1	CASSLTGVFLNGEQFF	TGTGCCAGCAGCTTAACAGGGGTTTTCTTGAATGGTGAGCAGTTCTTC
many	TRBD2	TRBV24-1	TRBJ2-1	CATSDPEAGGPGNEQFF	TGTGCCACCAGTGATCCCGAAGCGGGAGGGCCGGGGAATGAGCAGTTCTTC
few	-	TRBV2	TRBJ1-1	CASSEPTENTEAFF	TGTGCCAGCAGTGAACCGACAGAGAACACTGAAGCTTTCTTT
-	TRBD1	TRBV7-9	TRBJ2-4	CASSLEGTGHNIQYF	TGTGCCAGCAGCTTAGAGGGGACAGGCCACAACATTCAGTACTTC
-	TRBD2	TRBV29-1	TRBJ2-5	CSVERTSDRGETQYF	TGCAGCGTTGAACGGACTAGCGACCGTGGAGAGACCCAGTACTTC
once	TRBD1	TRBV7-8	TRBJ1-2	CASSLRDRGFYGYTF	TGTGCCAGCAGCTTAAGGGACAGGGGTTTCTATGGCTACACCTTC
few	TRBD2	TRBV20-1	TRBJ2-3	CSARDTPAGTDTQYF	TGCAGTGCTAGAGATACCCCAGCGGGAACAGATACGCAGTATTTT
once	-	TRBV19	TRBJ1-5	CASTMAPFQTGFNQPQHF	TGTGCCAGTACCATGGCACCTTTTCAAACAGGATTCAATCAGCCCCAGCATTTT
few	TRBD1	TRBV28	TRBJ1-2	CASSFLPTGTGGYGYTF	TGTGCCAGCAGTTTCCTACCTACCGGGACAGGGGGCTATGGCTACACCTTC
-	-	TRBV29-1	TRBJ2-7	CSVVQGIFEQYF	TGCAGCGTTGTACAGGGTATATTCGAGCAGTACTTC
few	TRBD2	TRBV24-1	TRBJ2-5	CATSESGSGSSETQYF	TGTGCCACCAGTGAGTCGGGTAGCGGGAGTTCAGAGACCCAGTACTTC
-	TRBD1	TRBV20-1	TRBJ2-6	CSARATGAGANVLTF	TGCAGTGCTAGAGCTACAGGGGCTGGGGCCAACGTCCTGACTTTC
-	TRBD2	TRBV27	TRBJ2-1	CASSSTGTSNEQFF	TGTGCCAGCAGTTCAACCGGGACTAGCAATGAGCAGTTCTTC
-	-	TRBV12-3/TRBV12-4	TRBJ1-2	CASRTTGSVGYTF	TGTGCCAGCAGGACCACAGGGTCTGTTGGCTACACCTTC
many	-	TRBV20-1	TRBJ2-1	CSAREVGRRSSYNEQFF	TGCAGTGCTAGAGAGGTCGGACGGCGGAGCTCCTACAATGAGCAGTTCTTC
-	TRBD2	TRBV7-6	TRBJ2-7	CASSLSGSIPYEQYF	TGTGCCAGCAGCCTTAGCGGGAGTATACCCTACGAGCAGTACTTC
few	-	TRBV30	TRBJ2-5	CAWSAPSLGQETQYF	TGTGCCTGGAGTGCACCCTCCCTAGGCCAAGAGACCCAGTACTTC
-	TRBD2	TRBV28	TRBJ2-1	CASSPHHSGGYNEQFF	TGTGCCAGCAGTCCCCACCACTCGGGAGGGTACAATGAGCAGTTCTTC
-	-	TRBV19	TRBJ1-5	CASSDSRRWVPQHF	TGTGCCAGTAGTGACTCCAGGCGTTGGGTGCCCCAGCATTTT
few	-	TRBV5-4	TRBJ2-5	CASSPRSGGMAQETQYF	TGTGCCAGCAGCCCCAGATCCGGAGGGATGGCCCAAGAGACCCAGTACTTC
-	-	TRBV5-1	TRBJ2-7	CASSPDLFEQYF	TGCGCCAGCAGCCCCGACCTATTCGAGCAGTACTTC
few	-	TRBV6-5	TRBJ2-7	CASSYSVLTGGEQYF	TGTGCCAGCAGTTACTCCGTCCTTACTGGCGGTGAGCAGTACTTC
few	-	TRBV27	TRBJ2-3	CASSLGVALNTDTQYF	TGTGCCAGCAGTTTAGGCGTCGCACTTAACACAGATACGCAGTATTTT
-	-	TRBV2	TRBJ2-1	CASRRSSYNEQFF	TGTGCCAGCAGGAGGAGCTCCTACAATGAGCAGTTCTTC
-	-	TRBV20-1	TRBJ2-2	CSARKTESNTGELFF	TGCAGTGCTAGAAAAACGGAGTCGAACACCGGGGAGCTGTTTTTT
few	-	TRBV6-2/TRBV6-3	TRBJ2-6	CASSPIRGSGANVLTF	TGTGCCAGCAGTCCAATCAGGGGCTCTGGGGCCAACGTCCTGACTTTC
few	-	TRBV29-1	TRBJ2-7	CSVRLGPYEQYF	TGCAGCGTCAGACTAGGGCCCTACGAGCAGTACTTC
few	-	TRBV7-2	TRBJ1-3	CASSVAPGLFGNTIYF	TGTGCCAGCAGCGTGGCGCCGGGACTATTTGGAAACACCATATATTTT
-	TRBD1	TRBV20-1	TRBJ2-2	CSARDGQGGTGELFF	TGCAGTGCTAGAGATGGACAGGGAGGCACCGGGGAGCTGTTTTTT
-	-	TRBV20-1	TRBJ1-2	CSARGFSGNYGYTF	TGCAGTGCTAGAGGTTTCAGCGGGAACTATGGCTACACCTTC
-	TRBD2	TRBV7-2	TRBJ2-1	CASTPHSGTSGNNEQFF	TGTGCCAGCACCCCCCACTCCGGGACTAGCGGTAACAATGAGCAGTTCTTC